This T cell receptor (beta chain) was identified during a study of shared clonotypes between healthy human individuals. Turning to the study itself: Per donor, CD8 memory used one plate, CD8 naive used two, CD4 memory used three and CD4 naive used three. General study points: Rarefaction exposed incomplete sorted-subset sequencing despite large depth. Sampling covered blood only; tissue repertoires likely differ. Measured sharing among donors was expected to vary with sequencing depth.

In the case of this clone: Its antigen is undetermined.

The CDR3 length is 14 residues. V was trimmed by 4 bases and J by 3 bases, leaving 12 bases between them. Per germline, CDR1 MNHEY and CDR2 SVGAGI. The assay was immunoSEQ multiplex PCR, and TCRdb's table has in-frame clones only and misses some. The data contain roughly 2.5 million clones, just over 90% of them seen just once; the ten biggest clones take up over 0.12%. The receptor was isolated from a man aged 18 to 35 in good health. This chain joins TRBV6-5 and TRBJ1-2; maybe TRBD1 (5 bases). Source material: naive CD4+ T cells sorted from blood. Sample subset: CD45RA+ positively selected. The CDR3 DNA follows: TGTGCCAGCAGTTCGCAGGGCTCTGACTATGGCTACACCTTC. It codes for CASSSQGSDYGYTF.